These 3 T cell receptor beta chains share one sample of origin, sequenced in a study of technical replicates of blood from a handful of donors. Measured with immunoSEQ multiplex PCR; TCRdb has only the in-frame clones, and not every one. The sample lists fewer than 100,000 clones; about 95% were seen once. The sequencing sample was made of T cells isolated from PBMCs. The receptors originated from a human donor in good health.

The chain couples TRBV4-1 to TRBJ1-2, with D unresolved. Trimming took 0 bases from V and 2 from J, leaving 13 bases between them. The CDR3 covers 16 residues. Germline CDR1 MGHRA, CDR2 YSYEKL. The CDR3 sequence is CASSQDLVGGNYGYTF. CDR3 nucleotide sequence: TGCGCCAGCAGCCAAGATCTGGTAGGCGGCAACTATGGCTACACCTTC.

V and J are TRBV6-5 and TRBJ1-2, with a weak D call TRBD1 (5 bases). There are 16 residues in the CDR3. V lost 3 bases, J lost 3 bases, and 17 bases lay in between. CDR1 and CDR2 from the germline V gene are MNHEY and SVGAGI. CDR3 amino acids: CASSYFKTGDHYGYTF. In DNA form, the CDR3 reads TGTGCCAGCAGTTATTTTAAAACAGGAGATCACTATGGCTACACCTTC.

The rearrangement links TRBV6-5 to TRBJ1-1, with D perhaps matching TRBD1 (5 bases). The CDR3 totals 14 residues. V lost 4 bases, J lost 1 base, and 10 bases lay in between. The V gene's germline CDR1 is MNHEY and CDR2 SVGAGI. The CDR3 protein is CASSSGGENTEAFF. DNA of the CDR3: TGTGCCAGCAGTTCGGGAGGGGAGAACACTGAAGCTTTCTTT.